These 21 T cell receptor beta chains share one sample of origin, sequenced in a study of T cells in Graves' hyperthyroidism and ophthalmopathy. There were TCR beta CDR3 regions amplified from RNA transcripts. The primer set for the first-round RT-PCR of the TCR CDR3 was HTBI. TCRdb recomputed calls from the multiplex PCR reads with MiXCR, one row per CDR3 protein. The table shows 350,000 to 500,000 distinct CDR3 sequences, with around 13% occurring only once. What was sequenced was blood. The receptors derive from a woman aged 18-35 years with Graves' hyperthyroidism.

The table lists this clonotype with many counts. V and J are TRBV6-2 or TRBV6-3 and TRBJ1-1; 8 positions agree with TRBD1. The ends lost 0 bases at V and 1 base at J; junction bases unmatched: 19. CDR1 and CDR2 (germline): MNHEY, SVGEGT. CDR3 length: 21 amino acids. CDR3 coding DNA: TGTGCCAGCAGTTACTCACCTTATTCGGACAGGGACGGAGGGCGGAACACTGAAGCTTTCTTT. It specifies CASSYSPYSDRDGGRNTEAFF.

The genes are TRBV10-3 and TRBJ2-7, with unresolved D. Trimming removed 2 bases from V and 3 bases from J, with 8 bases in between. CDR1 and CDR2 (germline): ENHRY, SYGVKD. This CDR3 region has 13 residues. CDR3 protein: CAISETAYYEQYF. CDR3 DNA: TGTGCCATCAGTGAGACAGCTTACTACGAGCAGTACTTC.

This clonotype was recorded many times. The rearrangement joins TRBV18 to TRBJ2-4, with 7 bases that match TRBD1. The trim removed 8 bases at V and 0 bases at J, leaving 10 bases unmatched. In germline, CDR1 is KGHSH, CDR2 LQKENI. The CDR3 totals 16 residues. CDR3 nucleotides: TGTGCCAGCGCTCGACAGGGATCAATAGCCAAAAACATTCAGTACTTC. Translated: CASARQGSIAKNIQYF.

This clonotype turned up a few times. The genes are TRBV24-1 and TRBJ1-4, with D tentatively TRBD1 (5 bases). The CDR3 contains 16 residues. Trimming removed 4 bases at V and 3 bases at J, with 14 bases between. Per the germline V gene, CDR1 is KGHDR and CDR2 is SFDVKD. In DNA, the CDR3 is TGTGCCACCAGTGAAATGCCGGGACGGCCTAATGAAAAACTGTTTTTT. Its protein is CATSEMPGRPNEKLFF.

This clonotype was counted between two and nine times. The gene calls are TRBV20-1 and TRBJ2-7; 8 nucleotides line up with TRBD2. Germline trimming cut 5 bases from V and 3 bases from J; bases unmatched to any gene: 12. In germline, CDR1 is DFQATT, CDR2 SNEGSKA (reference sequence). CDR3 size: 15 residues. The CDR3 DNA reads as TGCAGTGCTTCTAGCGGGCGGGGGGATGGCTACGAGCAGTACTTC. Its protein is CSASSGRGDGYEQYF.

To note about this clonotype: A much larger clone lies one base from this, so it may be a read error. The chain employs TRBV20-1 and TRBJ2-7, with 8 bases identical to TRBD1. CDR3 length: 12 residues. The germline V gene has CDR1 DFQATT and CDR2 SNEGSKA (reference sequence). The V segment lost 3 bases and the J segment 9 bases; nucleotides outside the gene matches: 7. CDR3 residues: CSASRTGNGQYF. In DNA form, the CDR3 reads TGCAGTGCTAGCCGGACAGGGAACGGGCAGTACTTC.

The sample holds many counts of this clonotype. The V call is TRBV28, the J call TRBJ1-1; 7 bases match TRBD1. Germline assignment: CDR1 MDHEN and CDR2 SYDVKM. This CDR3 spans 15 amino acids. V dropped 3 bases and J dropped 12; count of bases not matched to a gene: 16. The CDR3 spells CASSFLSNRGAGTFF. The DNA of the CDR3 is TGTGCCAGCAGTTTCTTGTCCAACAGGGGCGCTGGGACTTTCTTT.

Worth noting for this clonotype: Just one base apart from a much larger clone, this may be a read error. The chain recombines TRBV12-3 or TRBV12-4 with TRBJ1-1, with unresolved D. CDR3 size: 14 residues. The CDR3 coding sequence is TGTGCCAGCAGTTTAGACAGCGTGAACACTAAAGCTTTCTTT. It yields the protein CASSLDSVNTKAFF.

This chain connects TRBV10-3 to TRBJ2-1; possibly TRBD2 for D (6 bases). The CDR3 consists of 13 residues. Trimming took off 5 bases at V and 5 bases at J, with 10 bases between the two ends. Germline CDR1 ENHRY, CDR2 SYGVKD. CDR3 in amino acids: CAISSSENNEQFF. CDR3 sequence (DNA): TGTGCCATCAGTTCTAGCGAGAACAATGAGCAGTTCTTC.

The chain joins TRBV6-2 or TRBV6-3 to TRBJ2-5; D may be TRBD1 (6 bases). Deletions cut 2 bases from V and 9 bases from J, with 13 bases between. Germline CDR1 is MNHEY and CDR2 is SVGEGT. This CDR3 is built from 13 residues. The CDR3 DNA sequence: TGTGCCAGCAGTTACACAGGGACGGAGGCCCAGTACTTC. As protein: CASSYTGTEAQYF.

This clonotype occurred many times. The chain joins TRBV7-8 to TRBJ2-3; D could derive from TRBD1 or TRBD2 (5 bases each). The CDR3 runs to 17 residues. V was clipped by 5 bases and J by 5 bases, with 23 bases between them. Germline lookup yields CDR1 SGHVS and CDR2 FQNEAQ. The CDR3 DNA is TGTGCCAGCAGCCCCGGTACGGGGCAGTGGGTCGGAGATACGCAGTATTTT. Protein: CASSPGTGQWVGDTQYF.

This clonotype was seen repeatedly, ten times or more. The chain is built from TRBV11-2 and TRBJ1-6; no clear D gene. V lost 0 bases, J lost 9 bases, and 3 bases lay in between. The CDR3 is 12 amino acids. Germline values: CDR1 SGHAT, CDR2 FQNNGV. The CDR3 region is CASSLEGSPLHF. The CDR3 nucleotides read TGTGCCAGCAGCTTAGAGGGTTCACCCCTCCACTTT.

The V and J genes are TRBV15 and TRBJ1-4; TRBD1 matches 9 bases. V was pared by 0 bases and J by 5 bases, with 4 bases of the junction left unmatched. Germline CDR1 is LNHNV and CDR2 is YYDKDF (reference sequence). The CDR3 loop spans 16 amino acids. CDR3 sequence: CATSREDGTGNEKLFF. CDR3 coding DNA: TGTGCCACCAGCAGAGAAGACGGGACAGGGAATGAAAAACTGTTTTTT.

This clonotype was seen at least ten times. The chain is built from TRBV9 and TRBJ1-6; D might be TRBD1 (5 bases). V lost 7 bases and J lost 7, with 12 bases in between. The CDR3 sequence is 13 residues long. The germline gives CDR1 SGDLS, CDR2 YYNGEE. The CDR3 loop is CASGAGWNSPLHF. CDR3 coding DNA: TGTGCCAGCGGGGCAGGGTGGAATTCACCCCTCCACTTT.

The table lists this clonotype with many counts. The V call is TRBV6-5, the J call TRBJ1-1; D remains unclear. This CDR3 has 15 residues. The V and J ends lost 0 bases and 3 bases respectively, with 11 bases between them. CDR1 is MNHEY and CDR2 is SVGAGI in the germline V gene. The CDR3 DNA follows: TGTGCCAGCAGTTACTCCTCTTATGGGCACACTGAAGCTTTCTTT. This translates into CASSYSSYGHTEAFF.

In this sample, this clonotype turned up a few times. The genes are TRBV7-9 and TRBJ1-5; possible D gene TRBD1, 5 bases. Trimming took 1 base from V and 6 from J, leaving 16 bases between them. This CDR3 comprises 16 residues. From germline, CDR1 is SEHNR and CDR2 FQNEAQ (reference sequence). DNA for the CDR3: TGTGCCAGCAGCTTAGAGGTAAATAGGGGCCGTCAGCCCCAGCATTTT. This translates into CASSLEVNRGRQPQHF.

This clonotype has at least ten counts. This chain joins TRBV7-3 and TRBJ2-2; maybe TRBD1 (6 bases). This CDR3 is 14 amino acids long. From germline, CDR1 is SGHTA and CDR2 FQGTGA. Trimming took 5 bases from V and 2 from J, leaving 9 bases between them. This chain's CDR3 is CASSEGGNTGELFF. The CDR3, as DNA: TGTGCCAGCAGCGAAGGGGGTAACACCGGGGAGCTGTTTTTT.

This clonotype was counted between two and nine times. The genes are TRBV5-1 and TRBJ2-2; D gene unclear. Germline CDR1 is SGHRS and CDR2 is YFSETQ. With 0 bases removed from V and 8 bases from J, the gap between germline ends came to 8 bases. The CDR3 has 13 amino acids. The CDR3 coding sequence is TGCGCCAGCAGCTTGGAAGGCGGTGGGGAGCTGTTTTTT. It codes for CASSLEGGGELFF.

This clonotype appeared many times. The chain has TRBV20-1 and TRBJ2-1; 9 bases map to TRBD1. The germline V gene encodes CDR1 DFQATT and CDR2 SNEGSKA (reference sequence). The J segment lost 6 bases and the V segment lost 4 bases, leaving 7 bases of the junction unmatched. This CDR3 has 14 amino acids. DNA for the CDR3: TGCAGTGCTAACCGGGACAGGGTTGGCAATGAGCAGTTCTTC. Protein: CSANRDRVGNEQFF.

This clonotype was counted ten times or more. V gene TRBV28 combines with J gene TRBJ1-2, with TRBD1 matching 7 bases. CDR1 is MDHEN and CDR2 is SYDVKM in the germline V gene. This CDR3 region has 15 residues. The ends lost 6 bases at V and 8 bases at J; junction bases unmatched: 15. The CDR3 sequence: CASRSPLGQGVGYTF. In DNA, the CDR3 is TGTGCCAGCAGATCTCCCTTGGGGCAGGGGGTCGGCTACACCTTC.

The DNA of the CDR3 is TGTGCCAGTAGTACTCGGGACAGTAACACTGAAGCTTTCTTT. Translated: CASSTRDSNTEAFF. V usage is TRBV19 and J usage is TRBJ1-1, with 7 bases aligning to TRBD1. V shed 4 bases, J shed 2 bases, and the junction held 4 bases outside the gene matches. CDR3 length: 14 residues. Germline V gives CDR1 LNHDA, CDR2 SQIVND (reference sequence). The full variable domain, with the rest looked up from reference TRBV19 and TRBJ1-1, is DGGITQSPKYLFRKEGQNVTLSCEQNLNHDAMYWYRQDPGQGLRLIYYSQIVNDFQKGDIAEGYSVSREKKESFPLTVTSAQKNPTAFYLCASSTRDSNTEAFFGQGTRLTVV.